This TCR beta chain was sequenced for a study of blood T cell repertoires in COVID-19. Germline V gene sequence: CDR1 SGDLS, CDR2 YYNGEE. There are 15 residues in the CDR3. The V segment lost 3 bases and the J segment 4 bases; nucleotides outside the gene matches: 6. In the original workflow: Reference gene primers were amplified, and this amplification served to estimate nucleated cell counts. Libraries were prepared by immunoSEQ multiplex PCR; TCRdb keeps only in-frame clonotypes and omits some of them. V, J and clone size are taken as reported in that table, and D and trimming were inferred from the DNA itself. The sample shows about 260,000 clones, about 83% of them seen only once. Across about 22 US areas, participants ranged in age from roughly 18 to 95 years. Two negative PCRs, clearance, or symptom resolution had been documented for recovered Cohort 3 donors.

What was sequenced was PBMCs or T cells enriched from blood (not recorded which). The J gene is TRBJ2-5, the V gene TRBV9, with 10 bases identical to TRBD2. The sequence was obtained from a woman between 50 and 59 years old who had recovered from COVID-19. CDR3 in DNA: TGTGCCAGCAGCGCGCTAGCGGGAGACGGAGAGACCCAGTACTTC. Protein sequence: CASSALAGDGETQYF. The whole variable domain, filled in from reference TRBV9 and TRBJ2-5, reads DSGVTQTPKHLITATGQRVTLRCSPRSGDLSVYWYQQSLDQGLQFLIQYYNGEERAKGNILERFSAQQFPDLHSELNLSSLELGDSALYFCASSALAGDGETQYFGPGTRLLVL.